The 24 T cell receptor beta chains below were found in one sample sequenced in a study of blood T cell repertoires in COVID-19. The assay was immunoSEQ multiplex PCR, and TCRdb's table has in-frame clones only and misses some. The sample includes 150,000 to 200,000 clones, just under 90% of them seen just once. Sequencing was done on a sample of peripheral blood. The source of these receptors is a man aged 18 to 30 with active or convalescent COVID-19.

This rearrangement joins TRBV7-7 to TRBJ2-1; perhaps TRBD2 as D (5 bases). Germline V gene sequence: CDR1 SSHAT, CDR2 FNYEAQ (reference sequence). Trimming stripped 4 bases from V and 8 bases from J, with 12 bases between. The CDR3 consists of 13 residues. CDR3 bases: TGTGCCAGCAGCTCGTACACCGGGGATGAGCAGTTCTTC. Protein: CASSSYTGDEQFF. The whole variable domain, filled in from reference TRBV7-7 and TRBJ2-1, reads GAGVSQSPRYKVTKRGQDVTLRCDPISSHATLYWYQQALGQGPEFLTYFNYEAQPDKSGLPSDRFSAERPEGSISTLTIQRTEQRDSAMYRCASSSYTGDEQFFGPGTRLTVL.

This chain joins TRBV5-6 and TRBJ2-3; 9 nucleotides line up with TRBD1. Germline V gene lookup returns CDR1 SGHDT and CDR2 YYEEEE. The CDR3 loop spans 16 amino acids. After removal of 1 base from V and 6 bases from J, the junction contained 9 bases not matched to a gene. The CDR3 loop is CASSLPRDRVSDTQYF. In DNA, the CDR3 is TGTGCCAGCAGCTTGCCCCGGGACAGGGTGTCGGATACGCAGTATTTT.

The gene calls are TRBV19 and TRBJ1-3; the match to TRBD1 covers 7 bases. The J segment lost 4 bases and the V segment lost 6 bases, leaving 12 bases of the junction unmatched. Per germline, CDR1 LNHDA and CDR2 SQIVND (reference sequence). This CDR3 comprises 16 residues. Here the CDR3 DNA reads TGTGCCAGTAGGCCCCCCGGGACAGCGGGCGGAAACACCATATATTTT. It codes for CASRPPGTAGGNTIYF. Based on the CDR3 plus reference TRBV19 and TRBJ1-3, the full variable domain is DGGITQSPKYLFRKEGQNVTLSCEQNLNHDAMYWYRQDPGQGLRLIYYSQIVNDFQKGDIAEGYSVSREKKESFPLTVTSAQKNPTAFYLCASRPPGTAGGNTIYFGEGSWLTVV.

The rearrangement joins TRBV6-5 to TRBJ1-5; a weak D match, TRBD1 (5 bases). Germline loops: CDR1 MNHEY, CDR2 SVGAGI. The CDR3 has 15 amino acids. The ends were cut back, 5 bases at V and 3 bases at J, with 14 bases in the middle. The CDR3: CASSTKGFINQPQHF. DNA of the CDR3: TGTGCCAGCAGTACAAAGGGGTTTATCAATCAGCCCCAGCATTTT.

The V and J genes are TRBV27 and TRBJ1-2, with TRBD1 identical over 9 bases. This CDR3 has 15 amino acids. CDR1 is MNHEY and CDR2 is SMNVEV in the germline V gene (reference sequence). V was clipped by 6 bases and J by 5 bases; unmatched bases: 10. The CDR3 region is CASRGRDRDVYGYTF. CDR3 sequence (DNA): TGTGCCAGCAGGGGACGGGACAGGGATGTTTATGGCTACACCTTC.

The chain is built from TRBV28 and TRBJ2-2; D might be TRBD1 (5 bases). Germline assignment: CDR1 MDHEN and CDR2 SYDVKM. Trimming removed 2 bases from V and 0 bases from J, with 10 bases in between. This CDR3 region has 16 residues. CDR3 bases: TGTGCCAGCAGTTTAGAGACAGAGACGAACACCGGGGAGCTGTTTTTT. Translated: CASSLETETNTGELFF.

The CDR3 is CASSVEGQGDTQYF. CDR3 sequence (DNA): TGTGCCAGCAGCGTAGAGGGCCAGGGGGATACGCAGTATTTT. This rearrangement joins TRBV9 to TRBJ2-3; TRBD1 is a possible D gene (6 bases). CDR1 is SGDLS, CDR2 YYNGEE, per germline. The V and J ends lost 0 bases and 6 bases respectively, with 11 bases between them. The CDR3 runs to 14 residues.

This chain joins TRBV27 and TRBJ1-2; 7 nucleotides agree with TRBD1. The CDR3 spans 12 residues. The trim removed 5 bases at V and 6 bases at J, leaving 3 bases unmatched. Germline loops: CDR1 MNHEY, CDR2 SMNVEV (reference sequence). The CDR3 loop reads CASSRTGDGYTF. Written as DNA, the CDR3 is TGTGCCAGCAGTCGAACAGGGGATGGCTACACCTTC.

The chain couples TRBV19 to TRBJ1-4; 7 bases fit TRBD1. The length of the CDR3 is 15 residues. The germline V gene encodes CDR1 LNHDA and CDR2 SQIVND (reference sequence). V lost 5 bases, J lost 8 bases, and 11 bases stayed unmatched. The CDR3 sequence is CASSHHRQGQEKLFF. CDR3 coding DNA: TGTGCCAGTAGTCACCACCGACAGGGACAAGAAAAACTGTTTTTT.

This rearrangement joins TRBV6-5 to TRBJ1-2, with D hard to call. The CDR3 consists of 14 residues. Trimming took off 1 base at V and 4 bases at J, with 10 bases between the two ends. The V gene's germline CDR1 is MNHEY and CDR2 SVGAGI. The CDR3 region has the DNA TGTGCCAGCAGTTACTTGGGCGCCGGCTATGGCTACACCTTC. Protein sequence: CASSYLGAGYGYTF.

The chain uses TRBV6-1 and TRBJ1-2; 7 bases align to TRBD1. The germline gives CDR1 MNHNS, CDR2 SASEGT. This CDR3 is built from 17 residues. Germline trimming cut 3 bases from V and 1 base from J; bases unmatched to any gene: 11. The CDR3 protein is CASSERGQNPYNYGYTF. The CDR3 nucleotides read TGTGCCAGCAGTGAGCGGGGACAGAATCCATATAACTATGGCTACACCTTC.

A single count supports this clone. V gene TRBV5-1 combines with J gene TRBJ2-7; 11 nucleotides align to TRBD2. Germline assignment: CDR1 SGHRS and CDR2 YFSETQ. Losses at the gene ends were 2 bases for V and 5 bases for J; bases not matched to a gene: 3. This CDR3 is built from 14 residues. In DNA form, the CDR3 reads TGCGCCAGCAGCTTTAGCGGGGGGGCGGACGAGCAGTACGTC. This encodes CASSFSGGADEQYV.

The chain links TRBV28 to TRBJ2-1, with TRBD1 matching over 8 bases. Germline lookup yields CDR1 MDHEN and CDR2 SYDVKM. J was trimmed by 2 bases and V by 11 bases; bases with no gene match: 5. The CDR3 spans 13 residues. CDR3 sequence (DNA): TGTGCCGCCCAGGGGGCCGCCTACAATGAGCAGTTCTTC. Amino acids: CAAQGAAYNEQFF.

The chain uses TRBV5-5 and TRBJ1-4; D is possibly TRBD1 (6 bases). Germline V CDR1 and CDR2: SGHKS, YYEKEE (reference sequence). CDR3 length: 16 residues. The ends were cut back, 2 bases at V and 8 bases at J, with 19 bases in the middle. In nucleotides, the CDR3 is TGTGCCAGCAGCTTCGGTCAGGGGATCCAATCCGAAAAACTGTTTTTT. Translation: CASSFGQGIQSEKLFF.

J is TRBJ1-4 and V is TRBV4-1; 8 bases fit TRBD1. The V gene end was trimmed by 3 bases and the J gene end by 5 bases; junction bases not matched to a gene: 5. There are 15 residues in the CDR3. Looked up from germline, CDR1 is MGHRA and CDR2 is YSYEKL. CDR3: CASSQTGTGNEKLFF. CDR3 nucleotides: TGCGCCAGCAGCCAGACCGGGACAGGAAATGAAAAACTGTTTTTT.

In DNA, the CDR3 is TGCGCCAGCAGCTATACAGGGCAGACTAATGAAAAACTGTTTTTT. Protein: CASSYTGQTNEKLFF. This sequence joins TRBV5-1 and TRBJ1-4, with D possibly TRBD1 on 6 matching bases. Per the germline V gene, CDR1 is SGHRS and CDR2 is YFSETQ. V was shortened by 3 bases and J by 2 bases, with 11 bases between the two germline ends. The CDR3 has 15 amino acids.

This sequence joins TRBV28 and TRBJ2-1, with 10 bases that match TRBD1. The CDR3 extends over 14 amino acids. Losses at the gene ends were 8 bases for V and 4 bases for J; bases not matched to a gene: 5. CDR1 MDHEN and CDR2 SYDVKM come from the germline V gene. In nucleotides, the CDR3 is TGTGCCAGCGGGACAGGGGACTTATACAATGAGCAGTTCTTC. Protein: CASGTGDLYNEQFF.

The rearrangement links TRBV25-1 to TRBJ1-3, with 7 nucleotides matching TRBD1. The CDR3 consists of 14 residues. J lost 2 bases, V lost 5 bases, and 3 bases had no gene match. Germline V gives CDR1 MGHDK, CDR2 SYGVNS. The CDR3 nucleotides read TGTGCCAGCAGTCCCAGGGGGACTGGAAACACCATATATTTT. Its protein product is CASSPRGTGNTIYF.

Only a few counts were recorded for this clone. The rearrangement uses TRBV5-1 and TRBJ1-1, with D perhaps matching TRBD1 (5 bases). The CDR3 loop spans 14 amino acids. The germline V and J ends were trimmed by 4 bases and 3 bases, with 13 bases remaining between them. Per the germline V gene, CDR1 is SGHRS and CDR2 is YFSETQ. The CDR3 region is CASSIFRADTEAFF. CDR3 bases: TGCGCCAGCAGCATCTTCAGGGCTGACACTGAAGCTTTCTTT.

The V gene is TRBV28, the J gene TRBJ2-7, with D possibly being TRBD2 (6 bases). This CDR3 has 14 amino acids. Germline CDR1 MDHEN, CDR2 SYDVKM. V lost 5 bases and J 3 bases, leaving 14 bases between the germline ends. This CDR3 is CASSTPGTLYEQYV. Here the CDR3 DNA reads TGTGCCAGCAGTACCCCCGGGACTCTCTACGAGCAGTACGTC.

This clone was detected only once. The chain links TRBV9 to TRBJ2-5, with TRBD2 matching over 8 bases. Germline V gives CDR1 SGDLS, CDR2 YYNGEE. Trimming removed 0 bases from V and 5 bases from J; junction bases left unmatched: 6. The CDR3 consists of 15 residues. Written as DNA, the CDR3 is TGTGCCAGCAGCGTAGGGCTAGCGGGTCGGGAGACCCAGTACTTC. This gives the protein CASSVGLAGRETQYF.

The rearrangement uses TRBV7-8 and TRBJ2-1; D is unclear. V dropped 3 bases and J dropped 2 bases, with 11 bases sitting between them. Germline loops: CDR1 SGHVS, CDR2 FQNEAQ. The CDR3 sequence is 15 residues long. CDR3 loop: CASSFEEGTYNEQFF. In DNA form, the CDR3 reads TGTGCCAGCAGCTTTGAGGAAGGTACCTACAATGAGCAGTTCTTC. The whole variable domain, remainder taken from reference TRBV7-8 and TRBJ2-1, is GAGVSQSPRYKVAKRGQDVALRCDPISGHVSLFWYQQALGQGPEFLTYFQNEAQLDKSGLPSDRFFAERPEGSVSTLKIQRTQQEDSAVYLCASSFEEGTYNEQFFGPGTRLTVL.

J is TRBJ2-1 and V is TRBV6-5; D might be TRBD2 (6 bases). This CDR3 spans 13 amino acids. CDR1 is MNHEY and CDR2 is SVGAGI in the germline V gene. Trimming stripped 2 bases from V and 9 bases from J, with 11 bases between. The CDR3 DNA sequence: TGTGCCAGCAGTTACGGGGACGGGGGTGAGCAGTTCTTC. Translation: CASSYGDGGEQFF.

There are a few counts of this clone. This chain uses TRBV28 with TRBJ1-1, with 7 positions matching TRBD1. CDR1 is MDHEN, CDR2 SYDVKM, per germline. V was pared by 8 bases and J by 3 bases, with 9 bases of the junction left unmatched. The CDR3 covers 14 residues. This chain's CDR3 is CASRQGFSHTEAFF. The CDR3 DNA sequence: TGTGCCAGCCGACAGGGCTTCTCGCACACTGAAGCTTTCTTT. Filled out from reference TRBV28 and TRBJ1-1, the complete variable domain reads DVKVTQSSRYLVKRTGEKVFLECVQDMDHENMFWYRQDPGLGLRLIYFSYDVKMKEKGDIPEGYSVSREKKERFSLILESASTNQTSMYLCASRQGFSHTEAFFGQGTRLTVV.